The next 10 T cell receptor beta chains were all read from a single sample in a study of OX40 agonist ivuxolimab in advanced cancers. Only in-frame clones appear in the TCRdb table, and some are missing; sequencing was by immunoSEQ multiplex PCR. The table lists 50,000 to 75,000 clones, approximately 87% of them singletons. The specimen comprised CD4+ or CD8+ T cells sorted from blood, sampled in a trial of the OX40 agonist ivuxolimab. Source of these receptors: an adult with an advanced solid tumor such as melanoma, head and neck, liver or kidney cancer.

This clone was seen only once. The rearrangement joins TRBV2 to TRBJ1-5; D not resolved. The ends were cut back, 4 bases at V and 0 bases at J, with 7 bases in the middle. Germline CDR1 reads SNHLY; CDR2 reads FYNNEI. The CDR3 contains 14 residues. The CDR3 region is CASSGVNSNQPQHF. In nucleotides, the CDR3 is TGTGCCAGCAGTGGGGTGAATAGCAATCAGCCCCAGCATTTT.

The chain employs TRBV2 and TRBJ2-3; a weak D match, TRBD1 (6 bases). The germline CDR1 and CDR2 sequences are SNHLY and FYNNEI. V shed 5 bases and J shed 0 bases, with 9 bases lying between them. This CDR3 has 14 residues. The CDR3 loop is CASSQGISTDTQYF. CDR3 DNA: TGTGCCAGCAGTCAGGGGATTAGCACAGATACGCAGTATTTT.

The chain uses TRBV19 and TRBJ2-3; possible D gene TRBD1, 5 bases. Germline CDR1 LNHDA, CDR2 SQIVND (reference sequence). V was trimmed by 4 bases and J by 4 bases, leaving 12 bases between them. The CDR3 is made up of 14 amino acids. The CDR3 spells CASSTGRESDTQYF. DNA of the CDR3: TGTGCCAGTAGTACAGGCAGGGAATCAGATACGCAGTATTTT. Full variable domain (outside the CDR3, taken from reference TRBV19 and TRBJ2-3): DGGITQSPKYLFRKEGQNVTLSCEQNLNHDAMYWYRQDPGQGLRLIYYSQIVNDFQKGDIAEGYSVSREKKESFPLTVTSAQKNPTAFYLCASSTGRESDTQYFGPGTRLTVL.

CDR3 DNA: TGTGCCAGTAGTACCAATAGACTAGCGGGGGGCTACAATGAGCAGTTCTTC. Protein: CASSTNRLAGGYNEQFF. This chain joins TRBV19 and TRBJ2-1; 13 bases agree with TRBD2. V lost 4 bases and J lost 3; bases outside the gene matches: 6. The germline V gene has CDR1 LNHDA and CDR2 SQIVND (reference sequence). CDR3 size: 17 residues. Using reference TRBV19 and TRBJ2-1 for the parts outside the CDR3, the full variable domain is DGGITQSPKYLFRKEGQNVTLSCEQNLNHDAMYWYRQDPGQGLRLIYYSQIVNDFQKGDIAEGYSVSREKKESFPLTVTSAQKNPTAFYLCASSTNRLAGGYNEQFFGPGTRLTVL.

The V and J genes are TRBV28 and TRBJ2-5; D not resolved. The CDR3 covers 14 residues. V lost 4 bases, J lost 2 bases, and 11 bases lay in between. Per the germline V gene, CDR1 is MDHEN and CDR2 is SYDVKM. The CDR3 spells CASSSPGQQETQYF. CDR3 nucleotide sequence: TGTGCCAGCAGTTCCCCCGGCCAGCAAGAGACCCAGTACTTC. The full variable domain, its missing parts supplied by reference TRBV28 and TRBJ2-5, is DVKVTQSSRYLVKRTGEKVFLECVQDMDHENMFWYRQDPGLGLRLIYFSYDVKMKEKGDIPEGYSVSREKKERFSLILESASTNQTSMYLCASSSPGQQETQYFGPGTRLLVL.

This clone was observed a single time. The rearrangement links TRBV11-2 to TRBJ1-3, with D perhaps matching TRBD1 (5 bases). The CDR3 runs to 15 residues. The ends were cut back, 6 bases at V and 0 bases at J, with 12 bases in the middle. Germline values: CDR1 SGHAT, CDR2 FQNNGV. CDR3 DNA sequence: TGTGCCAGCAGTACGACGCAGGGCTCTGGAAACACCATATATTTT. Protein: CASSTTQGSGNTIYF.

The chain uses TRBV7-9 and TRBJ1-1, with 11 bases aligning to TRBD1. Losses at the gene ends were 0 bases for V and 7 bases for J; bases not matched to a gene: 1. Germline CDR1 is SEHNR and CDR2 is FQNEAQ (reference sequence). The CDR3 runs 14 residues. DNA for the CDR3: TGTGCCAGCAGCTTAGCCGGGACAGGGGGTGAAGCTTTCTTT. It codes for CASSLAGTGGEAFF. Filled out from reference TRBV7-9 and TRBJ1-1, the complete variable domain reads DTGVSQNPRHKITKRGQNVTFRCDPISEHNRLYWYRQTLGQGPEFLTYFQNEAQLEKSRLLSDRFSAERPKGSFSTLEIQRTEQGDSAMYLCASSLAGTGGEAFFGQGTRLTVV.

In the case of this clone: A read error may account for a junction end that differs from germline. The chain couples TRBV4-1 to TRBJ2-7; a weak D match, TRBD1 (6 bases). The CDR3 has 15 amino acids. The germline V gene encodes CDR1 MGHRA and CDR2 YSYEKL. For the CDR3, the DNA is TGCACCAGCAGGAAAACCTGGACAGCATCCTACGAGCAGTACTTC. This codes for CTSRKTWTASYEQYF.

The genes are TRBV7-3 and TRBJ1-2, with D unresolved. V was clipped by 3 bases and J by 7 bases, with 15 bases between them. The germline gives CDR1 SGHTA, CDR2 FQGTGA. The CDR3 has 14 residues. CDR3 in amino acids: CASSLARGTGGYTF. CDR3 bases: TGTGCCAGCAGCTTGGCTCGGGGAACTGGTGGCTACACCTTC. Full variable domain (remainder filled in from reference TRBV7-3 and TRBJ1-2): GAGVSQTPSNKVTEKGKYVELRCDPISGHTALYWYRQSLGQGPEFLIYFQGTGAADDSGLPNDRFFAVRPEGSVSTLKIQRTERGDSAVYLCASSLARGTGGYTFGSGTRLTVV.

V usage is TRBV6-1 and J usage is TRBJ2-7; 7 nucleotides line up with TRBD1. Germline lookup yields CDR1 MNHNS and CDR2 SASEGT. The CDR3 covers 13 residues. V lost 2 bases, J lost 2 bases, and 0 bases stayed unmatched. CDR3: CASSETGAYEQYF. For the CDR3, the DNA is TGTGCCAGCAGTGAAACAGGGGCCTACGAGCAGTACTTC.